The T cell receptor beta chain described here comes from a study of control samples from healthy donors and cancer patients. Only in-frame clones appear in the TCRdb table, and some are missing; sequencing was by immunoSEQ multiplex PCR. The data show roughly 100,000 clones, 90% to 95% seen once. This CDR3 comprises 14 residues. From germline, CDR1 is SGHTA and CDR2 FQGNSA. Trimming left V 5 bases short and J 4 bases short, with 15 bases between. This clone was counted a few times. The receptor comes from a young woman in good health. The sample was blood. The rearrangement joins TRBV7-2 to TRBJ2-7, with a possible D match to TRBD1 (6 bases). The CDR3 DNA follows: TGTGCCAGCAGCGCCACAGGGTCATTTTACGAGCAGTACTTC. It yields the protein CASSATGSFYEQYF. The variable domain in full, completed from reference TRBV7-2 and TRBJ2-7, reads GAGVSQSPSNKVTEKGKDVELRCDPISGHTALYWYRQSLGQGLEFLIYFQGNSAPDKSGLPSDRFSAERTGGSVSTLTIQRTQQEDSAVYLCASSATGSFYEQYFGPGTRLTVT.